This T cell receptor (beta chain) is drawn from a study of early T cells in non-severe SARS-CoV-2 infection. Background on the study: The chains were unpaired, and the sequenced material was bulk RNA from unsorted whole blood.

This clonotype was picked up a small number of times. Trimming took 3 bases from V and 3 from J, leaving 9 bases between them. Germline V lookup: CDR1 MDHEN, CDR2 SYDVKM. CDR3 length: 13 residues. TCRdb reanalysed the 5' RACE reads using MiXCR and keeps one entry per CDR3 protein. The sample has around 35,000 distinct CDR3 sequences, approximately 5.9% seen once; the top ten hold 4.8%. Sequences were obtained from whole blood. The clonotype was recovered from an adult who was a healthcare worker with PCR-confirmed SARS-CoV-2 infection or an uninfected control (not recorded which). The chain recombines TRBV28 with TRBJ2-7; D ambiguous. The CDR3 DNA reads TGTGCCAGCAGTTTCGTGGTAAGCTACGAGCAGTACTTC. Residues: CASSFVVSYEQYF. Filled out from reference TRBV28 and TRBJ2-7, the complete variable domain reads DVKVTQSSRYLVKRTGEKVFLECVQDMDHENMFWYRQDPGLGLRLIYFSYDVKMKEKGDIPEGYSVSREKKERFSLILESASTNQTSMYLCASSFVVSYEQYFGPGTRLTVT.